This TCR beta chain was sequenced in a study of T cells in localized non-small cell lung cancer. The repertoire was sequenced with immunoSEQ multiplex PCR; TCRdb's copy has only in-frame clones and lacks some. The sample records around 30,000 clones, 92% being singletons. Study findings and constraints: Appearance in adjacent lung was seen for a median about 59 of the top 100 tumor clones. A denser population of T cells in blood accompanied longer overall survival. The highest T cell clonality was in uninvolved adjacent lung, above tumor.

CDR1 is KGHSH, CDR2 LQKENI, per germline. The CDR3 has 14 amino acids. The ends were cut back, 3 bases at V and 3 bases at J, with 8 bases in the middle. This clone was seen a handful of times. Its antigen is not identified. The sequence was collected from a woman aged 35-75 years with stage III lung adenocarcinoma. The gene calls are TRBV18 and TRBJ2-2; D might be TRBD2 (5 bases). Sequences were derived from peripheral blood mononuclear cells, sampled before any cancer treatment. The CDR3 region has the DNA TGTGCCAGCTCACCGCCCGGGGACACCGGGGAGCTGTTTTTT. Encoded protein: CASSPPGDTGELFF.